This TCR beta chain derives from a study of T cell clonality in common variable immunodeficiency. Findings and limits, study-wide: Fewer deletions and N-nucleotide insertions were reportedly seen in common variable immunodeficiency TCR beta sequences.

In the case of this clone: Its antigen remains unknown. Coverage ceases 3 residues before the CDR3 finishes, and the germline J gene fills in the end.

The CDR3 has 17 amino acids. Germline V CDR1 and CDR2: SGHTA, FQGNSA. The trim removed 0 bases at V and 1 base at J, leaving 7 bases unmatched. Sequencing used immunoSEQ multiplex PCR; TCRdb keeps in-frame clones, though not all of them. The table for this sample gives some 16,000 clones. The receptor's source is a human donor with common variable immunodeficiency. V gene TRBV7-2 combines with J gene TRBJ2-3, with TRBD2 identical over 7 bases. The sample comprised peripheral blood mononuclear cells. The CDR3 sequence: CASSLASSGGGTDTQYF. The part of the CDR3 DNA that was read is TGTGCCAGCAGCTTAGCGTCTAGCGGCGGCGGCACAGATACG. The variable domain in full, completed from reference TRBV7-2 and TRBJ2-3, reads GAGVSQSPSNKVTEKGKDVELRCDPISGHTALYWYRQSLGQGLEFLIYFQGNSAPDKSGLPSDRFSAERTGGSVSTLTIQRTQQEDSAVYLCASSLASSGGGTDTQYFGPGTRLTVL.